Sequencing of this T cell receptor beta chain was carried out in a study of blood T cell repertoires in COVID-19. This CDR3 region has 16 residues. Germline-derived CDR1 and CDR2 are MNHNY and SVGAGI (reference sequence). The germline V and J ends were trimmed by 2 bases and 6 bases, with 16 bases remaining between them. Profiled with immunoSEQ multiplex PCR; TCRdb holds only in-frame clones, not every one. This sample has about 360,000 clones, with more than 75% found just once. The sample was peripheral blood. The rearrangement uses TRBV6-6 and TRBJ1-4; D remains ambiguous. This clonotype originated in a human donor with acute or convalescent COVID-19. The donor label of this sample is uncertain. The CDR3 DNA is TGTGCCAGCAGTTACGGAGGCGTCAATGGGGATGAAAAACTGTTTTTT. Translating it yields CASSYGGVNGDEKLFF.